These T cell receptor beta chains were read from a single sample in a study of blood T cell repertoires in COVID-19. TCRdb's table, derived via immunoSEQ multiplex PCR, lists solely in-frame clones and lacks some. This table has roughly 300,000 clones, about 90% appearing once. Material: peripheral blood. These TCRs come from a woman between 45 and 65 years old who had recovered from COVID-19. CDR3s include the opening cysteine and the closing phenylalanine or tryptophan. The D gene is left open where the match is weak. Expanded clones get a size class; other rows say once, few or many, or leave the size out.

d_gene: NA
v_gene: TRBV11-2
j_gene: TRBJ2-1
abundance: NA
CDR3aa: CASSLVAIESEQFF
CDR3nt: TGTGCCAGCAGCTTAGTCGCCATCGAGAGTGAGCAGTTCTTC

d_gene: TRBD2
v_gene: TRBV4-3
j_gene: TRBJ2-2
abundance: NA
CDR3aa: CASSQSIAGGTGELFF
CDR3nt: TGCGCCAGCAGCCAATCGATAGCGGGAGGGACCGGGGAGCTGTTTTTT

d_gene: NA
v_gene: TRBV7-8
j_gene: TRBJ2-1
abundance: NA
CDR3aa: CASSIRGYEQFF
CDR3nt: TGTGCCAGCAGCATAAGGGGGTATGAGCAGTTCTTC

d_gene: NA
v_gene: TRBV2
j_gene: TRBJ2-7
abundance: NA
CDR3aa: CASRKNVGGTIYEQYF
CDR3nt: TGTGCCAGCAGGAAGAACGTGGGGGGAACCATTTACGAGCAGTACTTC

d_gene: TRBD2
v_gene: TRBV6-1
j_gene: TRBJ2-5
abundance: NA
CDR3aa: CASSDNRLATQETQYF
CDR3nt: TGTGCCAGCAGTGATAACCGACTAGCGACTCAAGAGACCCAGTACTTC

d_gene: TRBD2
v_gene: TRBV28
j_gene: TRBJ2-1
abundance: NA
CDR3aa: CASSLSAGGPYNEQFF
CDR3nt: TGTGCCAGCAGTTTGTCGGCGGGAGGGCCCTACAATGAGCAGTTCTTC

d_gene: TRBD2
v_gene: TRBV6-1
j_gene: TRBJ2-5
abundance: NA
CDR3aa: CASSDEASGNFSGEETQYF
CDR3nt: TGTGCCAGCAGTGACGAGGCTAGCGGGAATTTTAGCGGGGAAGAGACCCAGTACTTC

d_gene: NA
v_gene: TRBV19
j_gene: TRBJ2-3
abundance: NA
CDR3aa: CASSISREDTQYF
CDR3nt: TGTGCCAGTAGTATATCGAGGGAGGATACGCAGTATTTT

d_gene: TRBD2
v_gene: TRBV7-2
j_gene: TRBJ2-1
abundance: few
CDR3aa: CASSLRRLAGDYNEQFF
CDR3nt: TGTGCCAGCAGCTTACGAAGACTAGCGGGCGACTACAATGAGCAGTTCTTC

d_gene: NA
v_gene: TRBV4-1
j_gene: TRBJ2-3
abundance: once
CDR3aa: CASSPDTNTDTQYF
CDR3nt: TGCGCCAGCAGCCCCGACACAAACACAGATACGCAGTATTTT

d_gene: NA
v_gene: TRBV19
j_gene: TRBJ2-1
abundance: once
CDR3aa: CASSSNESPARGIF
CDR3nt: TGTGCCAGTAGTTCTAATGAGTCCCCGGCCAGGGGAATCTTC

d_gene: TRBD2
v_gene: TRBV11-2
j_gene: TRBJ2-2
abundance: NA
CDR3aa: CATGGGTNTGELFF
CDR3nt: TGTGCCACCGGGGGGGGGACGAACACCGGGGAGCTGTTTTTT

d_gene: NA
v_gene: TRBV29-1
j_gene: TRBJ2-1
abundance: NA
CDR3aa: CSVEPAGNEQFF
CDR3nt: TGCAGCGTTGAACCAGCGGGCAATGAGCAGTTCTTC

d_gene: NA
v_gene: TRBV6-1
j_gene: TRBJ2-1
abundance: NA
CDR3aa: CASSEASVYNEQFF
CDR3nt: TGTGCCAGCAGTGAAGCGTCTGTCTACAATGAGCAGTTCTTC

d_gene: TRBD2
v_gene: TRBV24-1
j_gene: TRBJ2-7
abundance: NA
CDR3aa: CATSDPRTSGDPQYF
CDR3nt: TGTGCCACCAGTGATCCACGGACTAGCGGGGACCCTCAGTACTTC

d_gene: NA
v_gene: TRBV5-1
j_gene: TRBJ2-7
abundance: NA
CDR3aa: CASSLNAYEQYF
CDR3nt: TGCGCCAGCAGCTTGAATGCGTACGAGCAGTACTTC

d_gene: TRBD1
v_gene: TRBV28
j_gene: TRBJ1-2
abundance: NA
CDR3aa: CASSSGQGTGYTF
CDR3nt: TGTGCCAGCAGTTCTGGACAGGGTACCGGCTACACCTTC

d_gene: TRBD1
v_gene: TRBV11-1
j_gene: TRBJ2-2
abundance: NA
CDR3aa: CASSPVRGRFAGELFF
CDR3nt: TGTGCCAGCAGCCCGGTCAGGGGGCGATTTGCCGGGGAGCTGTTTTTT

d_gene: NA
v_gene: TRBV4-2
j_gene: TRBJ1-3
abundance: NA
CDR3aa: CASSPNPGAGNTIYF
CDR3nt: TGTGCCAGCAGCCCAAATCCGGGAGCCGGAAACACCATATATTTT

d_gene: NA
v_gene: TRBV27
j_gene: TRBJ1-2
abundance: NA
CDR3aa: CASQGQNYGYTF
CDR3nt: TGTGCCAGCCAAGGACAGAACTATGGCTACACCTTC

d_gene: TRBD2
v_gene: TRBV5-4
j_gene: TRBJ2-7
abundance: NA
CDR3aa: CASSLSGVSYEQYF
CDR3nt: TGTGCCAGCAGCTTGAGCGGGGTCTCCTACGAGCAGTACTTC

d_gene: NA
v_gene: TRBV6-6
j_gene: TRBJ1-2
abundance: NA
CDR3aa: CASSPERGGYGYTF
CDR3nt: TGTGCCAGCAGTCCTGAGCGGGGTGGCTATGGCTACACCTTC

d_gene: TRBD2
v_gene: TRBV6-5
j_gene: TRBJ2-5
abundance: NA
CDR3aa: CASSSHGGALETQYF
CDR3nt: TGTGCCAGTTCGTCTCACGGGGGGGCCCTGGAGACCCAGTACTTC

d_gene: NA
v_gene: TRBV19
j_gene: TRBJ1-1
abundance: NA
CDR3aa: CASRSPEENSSAFF
CDR3nt: TGTGCCAGTCGTTCCCCCGAGGAGAATTCATCGGCTTTCTTT

d_gene: NA
v_gene: TRBV29-1
j_gene: TRBJ2-5
abundance: once
CDR3aa: CSVEMGTLLQETQYF
CDR3nt: TGCAGCGTTGAAATGGGGACTCTACTCCAAGAGACCCAGTACTTC

d_gene: NA
v_gene: TRBV5-6
j_gene: TRBJ1-2
abundance: few
CDR3aa: CASSFTGGGYGYTF
CDR3nt: TGTGCCAGCAGCTTCACTGGGGGAGGCTATGGCTACACCTTC

d_gene: TRBD1
v_gene: TRBV7-2
j_gene: TRBJ2-6
abundance: many
CDR3aa: CASSLSGQGTSGANVLTF
CDR3nt: TGTGCCAGCAGCTTATCCGGACAGGGGACCTCTGGGGCCAACGTCCTGACTTTC

d_gene: TRBD1
v_gene: TRBV4-3
j_gene: TRBJ1-4
abundance: NA
CDR3aa: CASRRGTGDEKLFF
CDR3nt: TGCGCCAGCAGACGAGGGACAGGGGATGAAAAACTGTTTTTT

d_gene: TRBD2
v_gene: TRBV7-2
j_gene: TRBJ2-7
abundance: NA
CDR3aa: CAIHLGRPIYEQYF
CDR3nt: TGTGCCATCCACCTCGGGAGGCCGATCTACGAGCAGTACTTC

d_gene: NA
v_gene: TRBV5-4
j_gene: TRBJ1-3
abundance: NA
CDR3aa: CASSKYNGGDGNTIYF
CDR3nt: TGTGCCAGCAGCAAATACAACGGGGGAGATGGAAACACCATATATTTT

d_gene: NA
v_gene: TRBV5-1
j_gene: TRBJ1-2
abundance: once
CDR3aa: CASSLSYFLELGYTF
CDR3nt: TGCGCCAGCAGCTTGTCTTATTTTTTGGAGTTGGGCTACACCTTC

d_gene: NA
v_gene: TRBV5-4
j_gene: TRBJ2-3
abundance: NA
CDR3aa: CAVRQASTDTQYF
CDR3nt: TGTGCCGTTAGACAGGCTAGCACAGATACGCAGTATTTT

d_gene: TRBD1
v_gene: TRBV9
j_gene: TRBJ1-6
abundance: NA
CDR3aa: CASSVAQGNPYNSPLHF
CDR3nt: TGTGCCAGCAGCGTAGCACAGGGGAACCCCTATAATTCACCCCTCCACTTT

d_gene: NA
v_gene: TRBV4-2
j_gene: TRBJ1-5
abundance: NA
CDR3aa: CASSQGGAQGNQPQHF
CDR3nt: TGTGCCAGCAGCCAAGGAGGTGCACAGGGCAATCAGCCCCAGCATTTT

d_gene: TRBD1
v_gene: TRBV5-1
j_gene: TRBJ2-7
abundance: NA
CDR3aa: CASSARQGQYEQYF
CDR3nt: TGCGCCAGCAGCGCGAGACAGGGGCAATACGAGCAGTACTTC

d_gene: NA
v_gene: TRBV19
j_gene: TRBJ2-3
abundance: NA
CDR3aa: CASSTAGATDTQYF
CDR3nt: TGTGCCAGTAGTACGGCGGGGGCCACAGATACGCAGTATTTT

d_gene: TRBD2
v_gene: TRBV6-5
j_gene: TRBJ2-7
abundance: many
CDR3aa: CASSYSSGVEQYF
CDR3nt: TGTGCCAGCAGTTACTCGAGCGGGGTCGAGCAGTACTTC

d_gene: TRBD2
v_gene: TRBV5-5
j_gene: TRBJ2-5
abundance: NA
CDR3aa: CASSSPGAGPLETQYF
CDR3nt: TGTGCCAGCAGTTCCCCGGGAGCGGGGCCTCTGGAGACCCAGTACTTC

d_gene: TRBD1
v_gene: TRBV4-3
j_gene: TRBJ1-1
abundance: NA
CDR3aa: CASSQEPQGADDKAFF
CDR3nt: TGCGCCAGCAGCCAAGAGCCACAGGGGGCTGACGATAAAGCTTTCTTT

d_gene: NA
v_gene: TRBV3-1/TRBV3-2
j_gene: TRBJ2-1
abundance: NA
CDR3aa: CASSLQPQDNEQFF
CDR3nt: TGTGCCAGCAGTTTACAACCCCAGGACAATGAGCAGTTCTTC

d_gene: NA
v_gene: TRBV19
j_gene: TRBJ1-1
abundance: NA
CDR3aa: CASRRRQGLGTEAFF
CDR3nt: TGTGCCAGTAGAAGACGGCAGGGACTGGGCACTGAAGCTTTCTTT

d_gene: TRBD2
v_gene: TRBV4-1
j_gene: TRBJ2-3
abundance: NA
CDR3aa: CASSQVGKRGGAFATQYF
CDR3nt: TGCGCCAGCAGCCAAGTGGGAAAGCGGGGGGGCGCGTTCGCTACGCAGTATTTT

d_gene: NA
v_gene: TRBV5-4
j_gene: TRBJ1-4
abundance: NA
CDR3aa: CASSTGKNEKLFF
CDR3nt: TGTGCCAGCAGTACAGGGAAGAATGAAAAACTGTTTTTT

d_gene: TRBD2
v_gene: TRBV7-2
j_gene: TRBJ2-5
abundance: NA
CDR3aa: CASSFARRGGQETQYF
CDR3nt: TGTGCCAGCAGCTTTGCAAGGCGGGGGGGCCAAGAGACCCAGTACTTC

d_gene: TRBD2
v_gene: TRBV3-1/TRBV3-2
j_gene: TRBJ2-2
abundance: NA
CDR3aa: CASSHSGGTGELFF
CDR3nt: TGTGCCAGCAGCCATAGCGGGGGGACCGGGGAGCTGTTTTTT

d_gene: TRBD1
v_gene: TRBV11-2
j_gene: TRBJ2-7
abundance: NA
CDR3aa: CASSSGTGYEQYF
CDR3nt: TGTGCCAGCAGCTCCGGGACAGGTTACGAGCAGTACTTC

d_gene: NA
v_gene: TRBV7-2
j_gene: TRBJ2-3
abundance: NA
CDR3aa: CASSLDVGGTDTQYF
CDR3nt: TGTGCCAGCAGCTTAGATGTAGGGGGCACAGATACGCAGTATTTT

d_gene: NA
v_gene: TRBV2
j_gene: TRBJ2-1
abundance: NA
CDR3aa: CASRVSGGYNEQFF
CDR3nt: TGTGCCAGCAGAGTCAGCGGAGGTTACAATGAGCAGTTCTTC

d_gene: NA
v_gene: TRBV5-6
j_gene: TRBJ2-2
abundance: NA
CDR3aa: CASSSPPGRGNTGELFF
CDR3nt: TGTGCCAGCAGCTCCCCCCCCGGCAGGGGTAACACCGGGGAGCTGTTTTTT

d_gene: TRBD1
v_gene: TRBV30
j_gene: TRBJ2-1
abundance: NA
CDR3aa: CAWSVHTGGRGNEQFF
CDR3nt: TGTGCCTGGAGTGTACACACAGGGGGAAGGGGCAATGAGCAGTTCTTC

d_gene: TRBD1
v_gene: TRBV4-3
j_gene: TRBJ2-3
abundance: once
CDR3aa: CASSQEAGGYITDTQYF
CDR3nt: TGCGCCAGCAGCCAAGAAGCAGGGGGCTATATCACAGATACGCAGTATTTT

d_gene: NA
v_gene: TRBV10-1
j_gene: TRBJ1-5
abundance: NA
CDR3aa: CASSESGQGPIQPQHF
CDR3nt: TGCGCCAGCAGTGAGTCAGGCCAGGGCCCTATTCAGCCCCAGCATTTT

d_gene: TRBD1
v_gene: TRBV29-1
j_gene: TRBJ2-1
abundance: NA
CDR3aa: CSVARDRDHEQFF
CDR3nt: TGCAGCGTTGCGAGGGACAGGGACCATGAGCAGTTCTTC

d_gene: TRBD2
v_gene: TRBV5-1
j_gene: TRBJ2-7
abundance: NA
CDR3aa: CASSLERESYEQYF
CDR3nt: TGCGCCAGCAGCTTGGAGCGGGAGTCCTACGAGCAGTACTTC

d_gene: TRBD2
v_gene: TRBV2
j_gene: TRBJ2-1
abundance: NA
CDR3aa: CASSATSGRLGEQFF
CDR3nt: TGTGCCAGCAGTGCGACTAGCGGGAGATTGGGCGAGCAGTTCTTC

d_gene: NA
v_gene: TRBV6-2/TRBV6-3
j_gene: TRBJ1-1
abundance: NA
CDR3aa: CASSQPGDVTEAFF
CDR3nt: TGTGCCAGCAGTCAACCAGGGGACGTCACTGAAGCTTTCTTT

d_gene: NA
v_gene: TRBV5-5
j_gene: TRBJ2-5
abundance: NA
CDR3aa: CASSLGLAETQETQYF
CDR3nt: TGTGCCAGCAGCTTGGGCTTAGCCGAGACTCAAGAGACCCAGTACTTC

d_gene: NA
v_gene: TRBV7-2
j_gene: TRBJ1-5
abundance: NA
CDR3aa: CASSTTGLMNQPQHF
CDR3nt: TGTGCCAGCAGCACTACAGGGTTGATGAATCAGCCCCAGCATTTT